This T cell receptor (beta chain) comes out of a study of T cell repertoires in cytomegalovirus infection. Across the whole study: Matching HLA type, along with CMV infection, was indicated by public TCR beta signatures.

This clonotype was observed a handful of times. The antigen is unknown. TCRdb re-called the reads through MiXCR, storing one row per CDR3 protein. The repertoire consists of hundreds of thousands of distinct CDR3 sequences, with around 10% occurring once and the leading ten covering 10%. The CDR3 runs to 11 residues. The V end lost 3 bases, the J end lost 6 bases, and 9 bases lay between the germline ends. Per the germline V gene, CDR1 is SQVTM and CDR2 is ANQGSEA. Study-wide points: Dominating the ex vivo response were HLA-C-restricted CMV-specific TCR beta clonotypes. Based on cumulative public TCR beta family frequency, carriers of CMV plus the relevant HLA were identified.

Sequenced: PBMCs. The sequence was obtained from a human donor in good health (CMV status not recorded). Some clones in this sample may be carry-over from other donors' samples. J is TRBJ2-7 and V is TRBV29-1, with D perhaps matching TRBD2 (5 bases). The CDR3 here is CSVELGSEQYF. The CDR3 bases are TGCAGCGTTGAGTTGGGGAGCGAGCAGTACTTC.